This TCR beta chain was sequenced during a study of T-cell memory formation after mild COVID-19. The V gene's germline CDR1 is MNHEY and CDR2 SVGAGI. This CDR3 contains 14 residues. The trim removed 6 bases at V and 2 bases at J, leaving 6 bases unmatched. TCRdb reanalysed the 5' RACE reads using MiXCR and keeps one entry per CDR3 protein. Of around 340,000 distinct CDR3 sequences detected, around an eighth appear once; the ten largest clones hold around a fifth. The chain is built from TRBV6-5 and TRBJ2-7; 8 bases are shared with TRBD1. This sequence originates from a man between 18 and 35 years old who had mild COVID-19 (a few samples of this study predate the infection). Cell type and time point are not known. Sample: PBMCs or a T cell subset sorted from them (not recorded which). DNA for the CDR3: TGTGCCAGCAGCTTGGACAGGGTAGCCTACGAGCAGTACTTC. Its protein is CASSLDRVAYEQYF.